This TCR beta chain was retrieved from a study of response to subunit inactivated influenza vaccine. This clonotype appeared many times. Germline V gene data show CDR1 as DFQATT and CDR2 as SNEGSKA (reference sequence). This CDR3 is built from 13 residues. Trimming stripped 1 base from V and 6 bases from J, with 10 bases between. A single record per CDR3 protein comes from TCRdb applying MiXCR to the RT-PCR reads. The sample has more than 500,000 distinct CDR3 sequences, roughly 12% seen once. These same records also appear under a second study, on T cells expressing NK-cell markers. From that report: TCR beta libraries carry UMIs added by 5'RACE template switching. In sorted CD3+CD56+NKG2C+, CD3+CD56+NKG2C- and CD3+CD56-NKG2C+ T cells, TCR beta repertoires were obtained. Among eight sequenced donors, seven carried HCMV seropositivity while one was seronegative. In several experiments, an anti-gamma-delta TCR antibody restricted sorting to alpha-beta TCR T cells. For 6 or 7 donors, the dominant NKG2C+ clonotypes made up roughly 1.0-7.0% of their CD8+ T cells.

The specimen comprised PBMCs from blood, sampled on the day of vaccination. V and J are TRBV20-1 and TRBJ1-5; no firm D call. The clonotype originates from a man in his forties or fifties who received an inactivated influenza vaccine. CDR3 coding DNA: TGCAGTGCTAGAGCTCAGGCTAGTCAGCCCCAGCATTTT. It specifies CSARAQASQPQHF.